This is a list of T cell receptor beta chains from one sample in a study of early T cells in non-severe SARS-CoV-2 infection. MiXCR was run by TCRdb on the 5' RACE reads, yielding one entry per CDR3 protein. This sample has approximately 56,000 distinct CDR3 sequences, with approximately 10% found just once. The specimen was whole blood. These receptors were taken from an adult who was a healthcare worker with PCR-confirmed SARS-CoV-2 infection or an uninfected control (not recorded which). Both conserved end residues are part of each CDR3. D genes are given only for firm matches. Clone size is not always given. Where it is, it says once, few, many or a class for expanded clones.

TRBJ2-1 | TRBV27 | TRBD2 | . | CASSTLAGGHNEQFF | TGTGCCAGCAGTACCTTAGCGGGAGGTCACAATGAGCAGTTCTTC
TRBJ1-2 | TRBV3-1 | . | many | CASSRKSGGYTF | TGTGCCAGCAGCCGCAAGTCTGGGGGCTACACCTTC
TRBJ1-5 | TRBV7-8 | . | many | CASSLDGRSNQPQHF | TGTGCCAGCAGCTTAGACGGGCGGAGCAATCAGCCCCAGCATTTT
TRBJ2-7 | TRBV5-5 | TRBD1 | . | CASSRTGDGYEQYF | TGTGCCAGCAGTCGAACAGGGGATGGCTACGAGCAGTACTTC
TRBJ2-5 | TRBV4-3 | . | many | CASSQELFDRGNRETQYF | TGCGCCAGCAGCCAAGAATTATTCGATCGGGGGAATCGGGAGACCCAGTACTTC
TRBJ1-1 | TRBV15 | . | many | CATSRDQQEAFF | TGTGCCACCAGCAGAGATCAACAGGAAGCTTTCTTT
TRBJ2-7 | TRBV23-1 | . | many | CASSLRPGGGRNEQYF | TGCGCCAGCAGTCTACGGCCAGGGGGGGGCAGGAACGAGCAGTACTTC
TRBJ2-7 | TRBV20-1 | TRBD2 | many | CSARAPRGVYEQYF | TGCAGTGCTAGAGCGCCGCGGGGGGTCTACGAGCAGTACTTC
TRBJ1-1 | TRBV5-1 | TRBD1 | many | CASSLWTGSTEAFF | TGCGCCAGCAGCTTATGGACAGGGAGCACTGAAGCTTTCTTT
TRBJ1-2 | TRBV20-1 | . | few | CSANSGLNNYGYTF | TGCAGTGCTAACTCGGGACTTAATAACTATGGCTACACCTTC
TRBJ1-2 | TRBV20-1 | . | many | CSARQGDYGYTF | TGCAGTGCTAGGCAGGGTGACTATGGCTACACCTTC
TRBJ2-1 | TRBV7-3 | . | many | CASSNQPPGINNEQFF | TGTGCCAGCAGCAACCAACCCCCGGGTATCAACAATGAGCAGTTCTTC
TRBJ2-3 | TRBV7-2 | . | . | CASSFRSMVDTQYF | TGTGCCAGCAGCTTCCGGAGCATGGTAGATACGCAGTATTTT
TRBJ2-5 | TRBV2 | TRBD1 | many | CASGWGTEEETQYF | TGTGCCAGCGGGTGGGGGACAGAGGAAGAGACCCAGTACTTC
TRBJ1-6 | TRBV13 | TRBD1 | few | CASSPRSGTGNSPLHF | TGTGCCAGCAGCCCCAGGTCCGGGACAGGAAATTCACCCCTCCACTTT
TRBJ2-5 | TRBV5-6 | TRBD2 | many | CASSPRLAGESGTQYF | TGTGCCAGCAGCCCAAGACTAGCGGGAGAAAGTGGGACCCAGTACTTC
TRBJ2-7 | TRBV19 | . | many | CASSIDGGLDRSEQYF | TGTGCCAGTAGTATAGATGGGGGACTCGATCGTTCCGAGCAGTACTTC
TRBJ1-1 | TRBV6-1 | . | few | CASSRWTATNTEAFF | TGTGCCAGCAGTCGATGGACGGCAACGAACACTGAAGCTTTCTTT
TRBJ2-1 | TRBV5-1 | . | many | CASSLEYNEQFF | TGCGCCAGCAGCTTGGAATACAATGAGCAGTTCTTC
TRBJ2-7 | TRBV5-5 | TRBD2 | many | CASSLAGTTWEQYF | TGTGCCAGCAGCTTGGCCGGGACTACCTGGGAGCAGTACTTC
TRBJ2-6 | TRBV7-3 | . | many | CASSFTGANVLTF | TGTGCCAGCAGCTTTACTGGGGCCAACGTCCTGACTTTC
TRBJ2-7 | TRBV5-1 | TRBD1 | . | CASSLFPGDRRAYEQYF | TGCGCCAGCAGCTTGTTCCCAGGGGACAGGCGGGCTTACGAGCAGTACTTC
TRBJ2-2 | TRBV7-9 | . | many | CASSLGTGELFF | TGTGCCAGCAGCTTAGGCACCGGGGAGCTGTTTTTT
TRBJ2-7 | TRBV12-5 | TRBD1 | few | CASAKATGSYEQYF | TGTGCTAGTGCCAAAGCGACAGGGTCCTACGAGCAGTACTTC
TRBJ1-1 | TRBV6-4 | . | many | CASPGKAFF | TGTGCCAGCCCGGGTAAAGCTTTCTTT
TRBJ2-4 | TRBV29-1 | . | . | CSVGTGRNIQYF | TGCAGCGTTGGAACAGGGCGGAACATTCAGTACTTC
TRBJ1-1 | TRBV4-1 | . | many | CASSQQVKNTEAFF | TGCGCCAGCAGCCAGCAGGTAAAGAACACTGAAGCTTTCTTT
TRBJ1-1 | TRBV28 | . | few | CASRTNTEAFF | TGTGCCAGCAGGACGAACACTGAAGCTTTCTTT
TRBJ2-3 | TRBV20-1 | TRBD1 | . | CSARDRVRTDTQYF | TGCAGTGCTCGGGACAGGGTACGCACAGATACGCAGTATTTT
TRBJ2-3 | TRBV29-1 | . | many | CSVEDGREDTQYF | TGCAGCGTTGAAGATGGTAGGGAAGATACGCAGTATTTT
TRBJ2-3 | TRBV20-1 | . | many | CSASPRGAGADTQYF | TGCAGTGCTAGCCCGCGTGGGGCAGGGGCAGATACGCAGTATTTT
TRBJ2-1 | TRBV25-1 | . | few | CASNLPGRAYNEQFF | TGTGCCAGCAACCTCCCCGGGAGAGCCTACAATGAGCAGTTCTTC
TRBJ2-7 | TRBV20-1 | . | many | CSASSSEAAYSYEQYF | TGCAGTGCTAGTTCTTCAGAGGCAGCTTACTCCTACGAGCAGTACTTC
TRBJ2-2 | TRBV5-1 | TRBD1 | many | CASSLASGGANTGELFF | TGCGCCAGCAGCTTGGCATCAGGGGGCGCGAACACCGGGGAGCTGTTTTTT
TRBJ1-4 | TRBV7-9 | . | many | CASSSGSSGGTNEKLFF | TGTGCCAGCAGCTCGGGCAGCAGCGGAGGAACTAATGAAAAACTGTTTTTT
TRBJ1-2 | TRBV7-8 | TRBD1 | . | CASSLAGQGGGYTF | TGTGCCAGCAGCTTAGCGGGACAGGGTGGAGGCTACACCTTC
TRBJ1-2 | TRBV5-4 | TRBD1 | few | CASSLEGAYGYTF | TGTGCCAGCAGCTTGGAGGGGGCTTATGGCTACACCTTC
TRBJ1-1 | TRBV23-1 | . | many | CASSQRGVAGERTEAFF | TGCGCCAGCAGTCAGAGGGGTGTAGCCGGCGAGAGGACTGAAGCTTTCTTT
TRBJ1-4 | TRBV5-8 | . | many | CASSLAPTNEKLFF | TGTGCCAGCAGCTTGGCCCCTACGAATGAAAAACTGTTTTTT
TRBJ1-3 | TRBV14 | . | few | CASSRTVSGNTIYF | TGTGCCAGCAGCCGGACAGTCTCTGGAAACACCATATATTTT
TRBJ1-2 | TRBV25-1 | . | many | CASSEGAGGLYGYTF | TGTGCCAGCAGTGAAGGGGCAGGAGGCCTCTATGGCTACACCTTC
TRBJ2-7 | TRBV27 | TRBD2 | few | CASSHPSGSLAYEQYF | TGTGCCAGCAGCCACCCTAGCGGGAGTCTCGCCTACGAGCAGTACTTC